This T cell receptor beta chain is from a study of OX40 agonist ivuxolimab in advanced cancers. There are 15 residues in the CDR3. V was trimmed by 4 bases and J by 5 bases, leaving 18 bases between them. In germline, CDR1 is MNHEY, CDR2 SMNVEV (reference sequence). Sequenced by immunoSEQ multiplex PCR; TCRdb stores in-frame clones only, minus some. The repertoire has 65,000 to 90,000 clones, 85% to 90% of them found once; the top ten carry approximately 11%. The chain combines TRBV27 with TRBJ2-7, with D tentatively TRBD2 (7 bases). The sequence was obtained from an adult with an advanced solid tumor such as melanoma, head and neck, liver or kidney cancer. Here the sequenced sample was CD4+ or CD8+ T cells sorted from blood, taken in a trial of the OX40 agonist ivuxolimab. The CDR3 loop is CASSSLGGRFHEQYF. Written as DNA, the CDR3 is TGTGCCAGCAGTTCCCTGGGGGGGCGCTTCCACGAGCAGTACTTC.